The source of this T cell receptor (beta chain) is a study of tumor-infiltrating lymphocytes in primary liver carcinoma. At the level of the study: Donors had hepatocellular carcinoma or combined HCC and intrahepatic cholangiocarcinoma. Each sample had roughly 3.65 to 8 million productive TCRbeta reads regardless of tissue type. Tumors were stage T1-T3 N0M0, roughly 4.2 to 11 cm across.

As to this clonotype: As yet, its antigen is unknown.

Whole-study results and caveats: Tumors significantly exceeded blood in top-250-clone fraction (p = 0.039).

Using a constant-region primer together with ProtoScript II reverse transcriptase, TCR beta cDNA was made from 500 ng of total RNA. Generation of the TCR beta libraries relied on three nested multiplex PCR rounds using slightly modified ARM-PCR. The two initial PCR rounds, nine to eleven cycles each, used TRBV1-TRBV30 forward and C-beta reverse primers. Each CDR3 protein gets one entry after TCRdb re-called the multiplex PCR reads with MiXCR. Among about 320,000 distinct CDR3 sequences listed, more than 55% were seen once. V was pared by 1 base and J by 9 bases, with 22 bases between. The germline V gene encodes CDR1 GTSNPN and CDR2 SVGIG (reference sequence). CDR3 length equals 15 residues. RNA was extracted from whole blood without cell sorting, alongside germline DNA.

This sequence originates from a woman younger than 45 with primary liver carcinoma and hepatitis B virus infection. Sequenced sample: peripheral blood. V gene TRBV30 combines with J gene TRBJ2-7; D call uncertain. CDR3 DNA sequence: TGTGCCTGGAGTGACCCCGAATACGTCCCCCAAGGGCAGTACTTC. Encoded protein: CAWSDPEYVPQGQYF.